The sequence of this T cell receptor beta chain was determined in a study of blood T cell repertoires in COVID-19. Trimming pared 0 bases from V and 4 bases from J, leaving 9 bases between. The germline gives CDR1 LNHNV, CDR2 YYDKDF (reference sequence). This CDR3 is 15 amino acids long. This table comes from immunoSEQ multiplex PCR, and its TCRdb copy is limited to in-frame clones, with some not included. The table records roughly 200,000 clones, around 80% of them present only once. The sequence was obtained from an elderly woman with COVID-19, enrolled during active disease. The V and J genes are TRBV15 and TRBJ2-2; possible D gene TRBD1, 6 bases. The source material was peripheral blood. CDR3 loop: CATSREGAFTGELFF. The CDR3, as DNA: TGTGCCACCAGCAGAGAGGGGGCCTTCACCGGGGAGCTGTTTTTT. Full variable domain (remainder filled in from reference TRBV15 and TRBJ2-2): DAMVIQNPRYQVTQFGKPVTLSCSQTLNHNVMYWYQQKSSQAPKLLFHYYDKDFNNEADTPDNFQSRRPNTSFCFLDIRSPGLGDTAMYLCATSREGAFTGELFFGEGSRLTVL.